A selection of T cell receptor beta chains follows, all from one sample in a study of vaccination and CD4 T cells after COVID-19. A single record per CDR3 protein comes from TCRdb applying MiXCR to the PCR reads. The sample records about 25,000 distinct CDR3 sequences, 45% to 50% being singletons. Antigens of these TCRs are unknown. What was sequenced was CD4+ T cells from blood, cultured in vitro. The origin of the receptors is a human donor who had recovered from COVID-19. Each CDR3 is given with its conserved first and last residue. The D gene is left open where the match is weak. Clone size, where shown, is once, few, many, or a class for clones that have expanded.

D: NA; V: TRBV19; size: few; J: TRBJ1-5; DNA: TGTGCCAGTAGTATTGGGCCCCCCGCAGATCAGCCCCAGCATTTT; CDR3: CASSIGPPADQPQHF
D: TRBD1; V: TRBV6-2/TRBV6-3; size: NA; J: TRBJ1-3; DNA: TGTGCCAGCAGAGACTCACAGGGGAGGCGAAACACCATATATTTT; CDR3: CASRDSQGRRNTIYF
D: TRBD1; V: TRBV28; size: few; J: TRBJ1-6; DNA: TGTGCCAGCAGTTTTCAGAGGGGGCTTTACAATTCACCCCTCCACTTT; CDR3: CASSFQRGLYNSPLHF
D: NA; V: TRBV4-1; size: few; J: TRBJ2-7; DNA: TGCGCCAGCAGCCAAGATAGTACGGAGCAGTACTTC; CDR3: CASSQDSTEQYF
D: NA; V: TRBV6-1; size: NA; J: TRBJ1-1; DNA: NA; CDR3: CASTNQTSMYLCASSLRGDTEAFF
D: NA; V: TRBV7-2; size: few; J: TRBJ1-1; DNA: TGTGCCAGCAGCTTAGAGGGGGACACTGAAGCTTTCTTT; CDR3: CASSLEGDTEAFF
D: TRBD1; V: TRBV28; size: NA; J: TRBJ1-1; DNA: TGTGCCAGCAGACCGGGACAGCTGAACACTGAAGCTTTCTTT; CDR3: CASRPGQLNTEAFF
D: NA; V: TRBV5-6; size: NA; J: TRBJ2-5; DNA: TGTGCCAGCAGCCCTCCGCCGAGGGGGGTAGGAGAGACCCAGTACTTC; CDR3: CASSPPPRGVGETQYF
D: NA; V: TRBV2; size: NA; J: TRBJ2-1; DNA: TGTGCCAGCACCGCCTCAAGGGACTCTAACTACAATGAGCAGTTCTTC; CDR3: CASTASRDSNYNEQFF
D: NA; V: TRBV25-1; size: few; J: TRBJ2-5; DNA: TGTGCCAGCAGTGCAATAGAAACGGGACGAGAGACCCAGTACTTC; CDR3: CASSAIETGRETQYF
D: NA; V: TRBV11-3; size: NA; J: TRBJ1-6; DNA: TGTGCCAGCGGACGAGGGGGGCATCGTAATTCACCCCTCCACTTT; CDR3: CASGRGGHRNSPLHF
D: NA; V: TRBV2; size: NA; J: TRBJ2-1; DNA: TGTGCCAGCAGTGGGGGGGGGCCGAGCTCCTACAATGGGCAGTTCTTC; CDR3: CASSGGGPSSYNGQFF
D: NA; V: TRBV7-8; size: NA; J: TRBJ2-7; DNA: TGTGCCAGCAGCGCCCGAAGAATTACCTACGAGCAGTACTTC; CDR3: CASSARRITYEQYF
D: TRBD1; V: TRBV5-1; size: NA; J: TRBJ1-6; DNA: TGCGCCAGCAGCTTGCCGGGGACAGGGAATAATTCACCCCTCCACTTT; CDR3: CASSLPGTGNNSPLHF
D: NA; V: TRBV4-1; size: NA; J: TRBJ2-7; DNA: TGCGCCAGCAGCCAACAAACGGGCTACGAGCAGTACTTC; CDR3: CASSQQTGYEQYF
D: NA; V: TRBV20-1; size: NA; J: TRBJ2-2; DNA: TGCAGTGCTAGAGGACAGACGAACACCGGGGAGCTGTTTTTT; CDR3: CSARGQTNTGELFF
D: NA; V: TRBV7-8; size: once; J: TRBJ1-4; DNA: TGTGCCAGCAGCCCGGAGGCAGGGGATGCAACTAATGAAAAACTGTTTTTT; CDR3: CASSPEAGDATNEKLFF
D: NA; V: TRBV28; size: once; J: TRBJ2-7; DNA: TGTGCCAGCAGTTTAGCGGCCTCGACAGGCCTTAGCTCCTACGAGCAGTACTTC; CDR3: CASSLAASTGLSSYEQYF
D: NA; V: TRBV15; size: few; J: TRBJ1-2; DNA: TGTGCCACCAGCAGATCCCCTGGATATGGCTACACCTTC; CDR3: CATSRSPGYGYTF
D: NA; V: TRBV12-3/TRBV12-4; size: NA; J: TRBJ1-5; DNA: TGTGCCAGCAGTTTCGACTGGGGGGCAGGCCAGCCCCAGCATTTT; CDR3: CASSFDWGAGQPQHF
D: NA; V: TRBV20-1; size: few; J: TRBJ2-3; DNA: TGCAGTGCCAGGTACCAGGACACAGATACGCAGTATTTT; CDR3: CSARYQDTDTQYF
D: NA; V: TRBV7-8; size: once; J: TRBJ1-1; DNA: TGTGCCAGCAGCTTAGATTGGGCGAGGTACACTGAAGCTTTCTTT; CDR3: CASSLDWARYTEAFF
D: NA; V: TRBV11-2; size: NA; J: TRBJ1-2; DNA: TGTGCCAGCAGCTTAGACAGGGACTCTGGCTACACCTTC; CDR3: CASSLDRDSGYTF
D: NA; V: TRBV5-1; size: few; J: TRBJ2-5; DNA: TGCGCCAGCAGCTTGGTTGGCGCGTCGGGGACCCAGTACTTC; CDR3: CASSLVGASGTQYF
D: NA; V: TRBV7-3; size: NA; J: TRBJ2-2; DNA: TGTGCCAGCAGCTTACAGGGGTCTGGGGAGCTGTTTTTT; CDR3: CASSLQGSGELFF
D: NA; V: TRBV14; size: few; J: TRBJ2-4; DNA: TGTGCCAGCAGGCCCCGGGGGCTCGGGGCCAAAAACATTCAGTACTTC; CDR3: CASRPRGLGAKNIQYF
D: TRBD1; V: TRBV12-3/TRBV12-4; size: once; J: TRBJ1-2; DNA: TGTGCCAGCAGTTCGCAGACAGGGGGTTATGGCTACACCTTC; CDR3: CASSSQTGGYGYTF
D: TRBD1; V: TRBV12-3/TRBV12-4; size: NA; J: TRBJ2-7; DNA: TGTGCCAGCGGACAGGCCGCCTCCTACGAGCAGTACTTC; CDR3: CASGQAASYEQYF
D: TRBD2; V: TRBV6-2/TRBV6-3; size: few; J: TRBJ2-3; DNA: TGTGCCAGCTGGGGACTAGCGGGAGGTCCAGATACGCAGTATTTT; CDR3: CASWGLAGGPDTQYF
D: NA; V: TRBV2; size: NA; J: TRBJ1-1; DNA: TGTGCCAGCAGACCGCAGGGAATGGACACTGAAGCTTTCTTT; CDR3: CASRPQGMDTEAFF
D: NA; V: TRBV24-1; size: NA; J: TRBJ2-3; DNA: TGTGCCACCAGGGGGGACGGATTAGATACTAGCACAGATACGCAGTATTTT; CDR3: CATRGDGLDTSTDTQYF
D: TRBD1; V: TRBV7-2; size: NA; J: TRBJ2-7; DNA: TGTGCCAGCAGCTTAATCGGACAGGGACAGCAGTACTTC; CDR3: CASSLIGQGQQYF
D: TRBD1; V: TRBV5-1; size: NA; J: TRBJ2-1; DNA: TGCGCCAGCAGCTTGGACAGGGGGATATACAATGAGCAGTTCTTC; CDR3: CASSLDRGIYNEQFF
D: TRBD2; V: TRBV25-1; size: NA; J: TRBJ2-1; DNA: TGTGCCAGCAGTGACTGGACTAGCGGGGGGGTGAGGAATGAGCAGTTCTTC; CDR3: CASSDWTSGGVRNEQFF
D: NA; V: TRBV2; size: NA; J: TRBJ2-1; DNA: TGTGCCAGCAGTGGACCCCGGGGGGCCTCCTACAATGAGCAGTTCTTC; CDR3: CASSGPRGASYNEQFF